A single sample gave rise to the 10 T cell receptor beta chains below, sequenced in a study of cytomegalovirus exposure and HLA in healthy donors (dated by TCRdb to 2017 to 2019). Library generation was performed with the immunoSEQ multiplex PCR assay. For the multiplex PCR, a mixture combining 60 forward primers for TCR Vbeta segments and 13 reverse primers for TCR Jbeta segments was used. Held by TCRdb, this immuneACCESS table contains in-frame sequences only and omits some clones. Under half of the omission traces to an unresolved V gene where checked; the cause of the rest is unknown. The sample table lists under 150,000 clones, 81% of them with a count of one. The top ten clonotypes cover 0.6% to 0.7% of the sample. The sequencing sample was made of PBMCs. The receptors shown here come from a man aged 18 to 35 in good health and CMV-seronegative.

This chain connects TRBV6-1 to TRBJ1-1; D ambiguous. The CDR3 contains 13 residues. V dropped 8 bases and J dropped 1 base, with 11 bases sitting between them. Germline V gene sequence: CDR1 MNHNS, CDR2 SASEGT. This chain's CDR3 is CASGEKPNTEAFF. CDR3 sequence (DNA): TGTGCCAGCGGGGAGAAACCGAACACTGAAGCTTTCTTT.

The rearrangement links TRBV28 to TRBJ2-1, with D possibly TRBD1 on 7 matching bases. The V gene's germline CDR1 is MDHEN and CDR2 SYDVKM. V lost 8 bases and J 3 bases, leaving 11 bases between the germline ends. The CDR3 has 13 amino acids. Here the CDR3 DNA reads TGTGCCAGCGGAGGGGGCATCTACAATGAGCAGTTCTTC. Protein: CASGGGIYNEQFF.

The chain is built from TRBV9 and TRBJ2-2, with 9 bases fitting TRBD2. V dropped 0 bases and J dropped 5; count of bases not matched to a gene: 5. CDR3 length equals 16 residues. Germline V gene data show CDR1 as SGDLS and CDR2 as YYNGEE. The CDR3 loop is CASSVGSGGRTGELFF. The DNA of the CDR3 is TGTGCCAGCAGCGTAGGTAGCGGGGGAAGAACCGGGGAGCTGTTTTTT.

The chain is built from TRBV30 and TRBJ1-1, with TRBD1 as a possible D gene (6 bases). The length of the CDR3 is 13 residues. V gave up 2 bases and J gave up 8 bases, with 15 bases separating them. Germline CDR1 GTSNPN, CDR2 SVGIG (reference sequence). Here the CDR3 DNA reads TGTGCCTGGAGTTACAGGGTGGGTGTGGAAGCTTTCTTT. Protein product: CAWSYRVGVEAFF.

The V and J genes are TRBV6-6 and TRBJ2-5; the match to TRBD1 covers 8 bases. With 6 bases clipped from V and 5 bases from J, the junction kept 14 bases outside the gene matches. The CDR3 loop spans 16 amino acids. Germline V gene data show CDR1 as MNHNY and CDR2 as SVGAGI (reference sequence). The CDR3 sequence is CASRFRVAGGWETQYF. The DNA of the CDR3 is TGTGCCAGCAGGTTCCGGGTGGCAGGGGGCTGGGAGACCCAGTACTTC.

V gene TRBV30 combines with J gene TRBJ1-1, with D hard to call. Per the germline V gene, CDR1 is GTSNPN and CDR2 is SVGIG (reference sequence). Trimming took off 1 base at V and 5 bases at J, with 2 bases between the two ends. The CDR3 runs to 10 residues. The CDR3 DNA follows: TGTGCCTGGAGTGCTACTGAAGCTTTCTTT. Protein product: CAWSATEAFF.

The CDR3 reads CASSFRLRPAEAFF. Here the CDR3 DNA reads TGTGCCAGCAGTTTTCGTCTGCGGCCCGCTGAAGCTTTCTTT. The chain has TRBV28 and TRBJ1-1; unclear D gene. With 3 bases removed from V and 6 bases from J, the gap between germline ends came to 14 bases. Germline loops: CDR1 MDHEN, CDR2 SYDVKM. This CDR3 is 14 amino acids long. Full variable domain (outside the CDR3, taken from reference TRBV28 and TRBJ1-1): DVKVTQSSRYLVKRTGEKVFLECVQDMDHENMFWYRQDPGLGLRLIYFSYDVKMKEKGDIPEGYSVSREKKERFSLILESASTNQTSMYLCASSFRLRPAEAFFGQGTRLTVV.

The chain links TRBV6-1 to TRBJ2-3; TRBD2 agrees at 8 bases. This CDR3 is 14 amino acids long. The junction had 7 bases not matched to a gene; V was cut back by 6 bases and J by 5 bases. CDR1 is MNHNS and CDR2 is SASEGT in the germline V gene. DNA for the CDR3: TGTGCCAGCAGCCTTAGCGGGGTAGGAGATACGCAGTATTTT. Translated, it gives CASSLSGVGDTQYF.

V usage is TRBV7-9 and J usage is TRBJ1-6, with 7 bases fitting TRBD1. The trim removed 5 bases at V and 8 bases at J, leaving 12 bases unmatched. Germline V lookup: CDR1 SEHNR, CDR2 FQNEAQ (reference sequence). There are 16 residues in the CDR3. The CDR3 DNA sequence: TGTGCCAGCAGCGGAAGGGACAGTTCAAGGGATTCACCCCTCCACTTT. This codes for CASSGRDSSRDSPLHF. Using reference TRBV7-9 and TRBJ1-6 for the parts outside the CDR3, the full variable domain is DTGVSQNPRHKITKRGQNVTFRCDPISEHNRLYWYRQTLGQGPEFLTYFQNEAQLEKSRLLSDRFSAERPKGSFSTLEIQRTEQGDSAMYLCASSGRDSSRDSPLHFGNGTRLTVT.

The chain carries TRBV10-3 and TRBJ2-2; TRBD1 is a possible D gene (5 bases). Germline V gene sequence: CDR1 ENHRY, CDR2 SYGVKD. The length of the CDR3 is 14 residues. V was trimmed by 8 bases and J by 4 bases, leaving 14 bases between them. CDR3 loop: CAIAGKGVTGELFF. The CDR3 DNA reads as TGTGCCATCGCAGGGAAGGGCGTCACCGGGGAGCTGTTTTTT.